These T cell receptor beta chains were read from a single sample in a study of CD8 T cells in Susac syndrome. TCRdb reprocessed the immunoSEQ multiplex PCR reads via MiXCR and lists one record per CDR3 protein. The table records tens of thousands of distinct CDR3 sequences, roughly 95% of them present only once. The sequenced sample consisted of CD8+ T cells from PBMCs. All receptors derive from a human donor with Susac syndrome. Each CDR3 is given with its conserved first and last residue. The D gene is left open where the match is weak. Expanded clones get a size class; other rows say once, few or many, or leave the size out.

J gene: TRBJ2-2; clone size: -; V gene: TRBV6-5; D gene: -; CDR3 protein: CASRQTGELFF; CDR3 DNA: TGTGCCAGCAGGCAGACCGGGGAGCTGTTTTTT
J gene: TRBJ1-2; clone size: -; V gene: TRBV10-3; D gene: -; CDR3 protein: CAISEGNYGYTF; CDR3 DNA: TGTGCCATCAGTGAGGGTAACTATGGCTACACCTTC
J gene: TRBJ1-5; clone size: once; V gene: TRBV12-3/TRBV12-4; D gene: -; CDR3 protein: CASSLRISKDAQHF; CDR3 DNA: TGTGCCAGCAGTTTAAGGATTTCTAAGGACGCCCAGCATTTT
J gene: TRBJ1-2; clone size: -; V gene: TRBV27; D gene: -; CDR3 protein: CASSASTEGYGYTF; CDR3 DNA: TGTGCCAGCAGTGCCTCGACAGAAGGCTATGGCTACACCTTC
J gene: TRBJ1-5; clone size: -; V gene: TRBV7-9; D gene: TRBD1; CDR3 protein: CASSLGTANNQPQHF; CDR3 DNA: TGTGCCAGCAGCCTTGGGACAGCAAACAATCAGCCCCAGCATTTT
J gene: TRBJ2-7; clone size: -; V gene: TRBV25-1; D gene: TRBD1; CDR3 protein: CASSAEDREASYEQYF; CDR3 DNA: TGTGCCAGCAGTGCCGAGGACAGGGAGGCATCCTACGAGCAGTACTTC
J gene: TRBJ1-1; clone size: -; V gene: TRBV14; D gene: TRBD1; CDR3 protein: CASQPQHRGNTEAFF; CDR3 DNA: TGTGCCAGCCAGCCCCAACACAGGGGGAACACTGAAGCTTTCTTT
J gene: TRBJ2-1; clone size: -; V gene: TRBV24-1; D gene: -; CDR3 protein: CATSDPLGPPSSYNEQFF; CDR3 DNA: TGTGCCACCAGTGATCCCCTCGGCCCTCCCAGCTCCTACAATGAGCAGTTCTTC
J gene: TRBJ1-6; clone size: -; V gene: TRBV7-9; D gene: -; CDR3 protein: CASSSRTGPLALHF; CDR3 DNA: TGTGCCAGCAGCTCGAGGACGGGTCCGTTGGCCCTCCACTTT
J gene: TRBJ1-2; clone size: -; V gene: TRBV20-1; D gene: TRBD1; CDR3 protein: CSAPSRDRINYGYTF; CDR3 DNA: TGCAGTGCTCCGTCCCGGGACAGGATTAACTATGGCTACACCTTC